This T cell receptor beta chain appears in the sequencing data of a study of blood T cells in healthy people across ages. The wider study: Roughly one uniquely barcoded beta molecule per two T cells was captured.

V lost 2 bases and J 0 bases, leaving 13 bases between the germline ends. The CDR3 consists of 16 residues. Germline V gene data show CDR1 as LGHDT and CDR2 as YNNKEL (reference sequence). This clonotype came up a few times. The antigen is unknown. It was with a sample-barcoded 5' primer and a J-beta primer mix that a second PCR of about 7 to 12 cycles was run. A tag from a template-switch adaptor with 12 random nucleotides marked each cDNA molecule. TCRdb called the 5' RACE reads again in MiXCR, with one record for every CDR3 protein. The sample includes under 2 million distinct CDR3 sequences, roughly 30% seen only once; the top ten take about 11%. Whole-study findings and limits: Naive T cell percentage and TCR beta diversity correlated strongly.

The chain is built from TRBV3-1 and TRBJ1-2; TRBD1 is a possible D gene (5 bases). The specimen was blood. The clonotype comes from a woman younger than 45 in good health. CDR3 protein: CASSQTGTLTNYGYTF. DNA for the CDR3: TGTGCCAGCAGCCAAACCGGGACTCTCACTAACTATGGCTACACCTTC.